The count of the clone carrying this T cell receptor beta chain is one. At one end, the junction sequence differs from germline, possibly due to a read error. Using a J-beta primer mix together with a sample-barcoded 5' primer, a second PCR was run for roughly 6 to 11 cycles. Each cDNA molecule, via a template-switch adaptor with 12 random nucleotides, was tagged. Each CDR3 protein is one row after TCRdb ran MiXCR on the 5' RACE reads. The sample lists about 780,000 distinct CDR3 sequences, around 45% seen once, with 15% to 20% in the top ten. Germline lookup yields CDR1 LGHNA and CDR2 YNFKEQ. This CDR3 contains 14 residues. In terms of origin and age, donors were healthy Caucasian individuals from Russia aged about 6 to 100. The source of the sample is a study of blood T cells in healthy people across ages.

This rearrangement joins TRBV4-2 to TRBJ2-5; a weak D match, TRBD1 (6 bases). This TCR derives from an elderly man in good health. What was sequenced was blood. DNA for the CDR3: TGTGCCAGCAACCAAGGACAGATCCAAGAGACCCAGTACTTC. Translation gives CASNQGQIQETQYF.